This T cell receptor (beta chain) appears in the sequencing data of a study of blood T cell repertoires in COVID-19. Across the whole study: There were acute and convalescent COVID-19 samples, and they came from the United States, Italy and Spain. T cells, B-cell-depleted T cells, or PBMCs supplied cDNA or gDNA.

This clone was seen a single time. Germline CDR1 is SGHTA and CDR2 is FQGTGA. The V and J ends lost 4 bases and 0 bases respectively, with 13 bases between them. The CDR3 covers 17 residues. Per the authors' pipeline: The assay estimated nucleated cells by amplifying reference gene primers. This table comes from immunoSEQ multiplex PCR, and its TCRdb copy is limited to in-frame clones, with some not included. The DNA gave D and trimming, while V, J and clone size come from that table. The sample holds about 150,000 clones, about 90% seen once. The sequenced sample was peripheral blood. This chain links TRBV7-3 with TRBJ2-6; D is ambiguous. The sequence was obtained from a man aged 60 to 75 with active or convalescent COVID-19. CDR3 loop: CASSSEAESSGANVLTF. The DNA for the CDR3 is TGTGCCAGCAGCTCCGAAGCCGAGAGCTCTGGGGCCAACGTCCTGACTTTC.